These T cell receptor beta chains were read from a single sample in a study of T-cell reconstitution after alpha-beta-depleted transplantation in children. A single record per CDR3 protein comes from TCRdb applying MiXCR to the PCR reads. The data contain about 500,000 distinct CDR3 sequences, approximately 32% of them seen just once; the ten biggest clones take up 2.4%. The sequencing here drew on PBMCs from the stem cell graft donor, taken from the stem cell graft. All receptors come from a human donor who donated a stem cell graft to a child with aplastic anemia. Both conserved end residues are trimmed from each CDR3. Each record gives: clone size, J gene, V gene, CDR3 protein. Only some rows state a clone size, as once, few, many or a class for expanded clones.

few | TRBJ1-5 | TRBV12-1 | ASSFVSGRSNQPQH
few | TRBJ2-1 | TRBV6-2/TRBV6-3 | ASRPGTGGIGYNEQF
few | TRBJ2-1 | TRBV7-2 | ASSSYREDNEQF
NA | TRBJ2-2 | TRBV12-3/TRBV12-4 | ASSGLWGERGTGELF
few | TRBJ2-7 | TRBV9 | ASSVSSDSYEQY
NA | TRBJ1-1 | TRBV11-2 | ASSLGHGDRAF
NA | TRBJ1-5 | TRBV20-1 | SATRDRGQPQH
NA | TRBJ1-2 | TRBV12-5 | ASGLVQGASRNYGYT
NA | TRBJ2-3 | TRBV28 | ASSLNVGLTDTQY
NA | TRBJ1-1 | TRBV5-1 | ASSLDSELNTEAF
NA | TRBJ2-3 | TRBV18 | ASVGAGTDTQY
few | TRBJ2-1 | TRBV6-5 | ASSYGTSDNEQF
NA | TRBJ2-3 | TRBV14 | ASSQGTSGGADTQY
few | TRBJ2-3 | TRBV20-1 | SASSSGRSTDTQY
NA | TRBJ2-2 | TRBV13 | ASNGQGDTGELF
NA | TRBJ2-3 | TRBV6-1 | ASGTGGTNTQY
once | TRBJ2-3 | TRBV28 | ASRRDIFRGTDTQY
NA | TRBJ2-5 | TRBV4-1 | ASSQEKGGAGETQY
NA | TRBJ2-3 | TRBV12-3/TRBV12-4 | ASSLPSGSTDTQY
NA | TRBJ1-1 | TRBV29-1 | SVLRPLRTEAF
few | TRBJ1-4 | TRBV6-1 | ASSGGRANEKLF
few | TRBJ2-4 | TRBV13 | ASSSGTGKNIQY
few | TRBJ2-7 | TRBV5-1 | ASSYLQGPNAFEQY
few | TRBJ2-7 | TRBV9 | ASSVSGRAYEQY
once | TRBJ1-2 | TRBV27 | ASSLSPPTTEYT
few | TRBJ2-3 | TRBV7-9 | ASSPQVVTDTQY
NA | TRBJ2-3 | TRBV30 | ACHESGRASGTQY
NA | TRBJ2-1 | TRBV12-3/TRBV12-4 | ASSAGTGPYNEQF
NA | TRBJ1-6 | TRBV5-5 | ASSSQVGESPLH
once | TRBJ2-5 | TRBV6-1 | ASTGRRVEIQY
NA | TRBJ2-7 | TRBV6-2/TRBV6-3 | ASSYSTSGSTEQY
NA | TRBJ2-7 | TRBV6-1 | ASTGRLAGIPYEQY
few | TRBJ1-5 | TRBV12-3/TRBV12-4 | ASSFLRNQPQH
NA | TRBJ2-1 | TRBV6-5 | ASSYSIGAEGPTDEQF
once | TRBJ1-1 | TRBV12-3/TRBV12-4 | ASTLGQMNTEAF
NA | TRBJ1-2 | TRBV29-1 | SVEVGGEGT
few | TRBJ1-1 | TRBV29-1 | SVLGRRNTEAF
few | TRBJ2-2 | TRBV3-1 | ASSQVLIRVENALRTGELF
NA | TRBJ2-1 | TRBV6-2/TRBV6-3 | ASTLAGGWSEQF
NA | TRBJ2-1 | TRBV12-3/TRBV12-4 | ASRGGERSNEQF